These 26 T cell receptor beta chains were all obtained from the same sample, sequenced in a study of T cells in Graves' hyperthyroidism and ophthalmopathy. Researchers took RNA transcripts and amplified the TCR beta CDR3 regions from them. A set of HTBI primers served as the primers for a first-round RT-PCR of the TCR CDR3. MiXCR was run by TCRdb on the multiplex PCR reads, yielding one entry per CDR3 protein. Of over 200,000 distinct CDR3 sequences in the sample, more than 15% were seen once. Sequencing was carried out using blood. These receptors came from a man between 45 and 60 years old with Graves' hyperthyroidism.

This clonotype was counted many times. This chain joins TRBV12-3 or TRBV12-4 and TRBJ2-5; 8 nucleotides agree with TRBD1. J was trimmed by 6 bases and V by 6 bases; bases with no gene match: 12. There are 15 residues in the CDR3. CDR3 DNA: TGTGCCAGCAGCCCCAACCTCCAGGGGGCGAAGACCCAGTACTTC. Translation gives CASSPNLQGAKTQYF.

This clonotype was picked up a small number of times. The CDR3 DNA follows: TGTGCCAGCAGCTTAGCCATCAGAGATACGCAGTATTTT. Protein product: CASSLAIRDTQYF. The V and J genes are TRBV11-2 and TRBJ2-3; D is unclear. The CDR3 contains 13 residues. Trimming stripped 1 base from V and 5 bases from J, with 7 bases between. From germline, CDR1 is SGHAT and CDR2 FQNNGV.

This clonotype was seen ten or more times. CDR3 nucleotide sequence: TGTGCCAGCAGTTACGGAAGCCCGCCAGGCGAGCAGTACTTC. As protein: CASSYGSPPGEQYF. J is TRBJ2-7 and V is TRBV6-2 or TRBV6-3, with unresolved D. CDR1 MNHEY and CDR2 SVGEGT come from the germline V gene. The CDR3 is made up of 14 amino acids. V gave up 2 bases and J gave up 6 bases, with 14 bases separating them.

V usage is TRBV20-1 and J usage is TRBJ1-5; no clear D gene. The V gene's germline CDR1 is DFQATT and CDR2 SNEGSKA (reference sequence). The germline V and J ends were trimmed by 2 bases and 0 bases, with 17 bases remaining between them. CDR3 length: 17 residues. CDR3 in DNA: TGCAGTGCTAGACTATTAAATCGACCGGCTAGCAATCAGCCCCAGCATTTT. This sequence encodes CSARLLNRPASNQPQHF.

This clonotype was counted between two and nine times. The chain recombines TRBV27 with TRBJ2-2, with a possible D match to TRBD1 (5 bases). The CDR3 runs 13 residues. CDR1 is MNHEY and CDR2 is SMNVEV in the germline V gene (reference sequence). V gave up 6 bases and J gave up 1 base, with 6 bases separating them. DNA for the CDR3: TGTGCCAGCAGGGGGCAGAACACCGGGGAGCTGTTTTTT. Amino acid sequence: CASRGQNTGELFF.

A few counts support this clonotype. This chain uses TRBV20-1 with TRBJ2-3; TRBD1 aligns across 7 bases. From germline, CDR1 is DFQATT and CDR2 SNEGSKA (reference sequence). After removal of 5 bases from V and 6 bases from J, the junction contained 5 bases not matched to a gene. This CDR3 region has 12 residues. CDR3 in amino acids: CSAYRGLDTQYF. The CDR3 DNA follows: TGCAGTGCTTATAGGGGGCTTGATACGCAGTATTTT.

This clonotype was observed at least ten times. This sequence joins TRBV3-1 and TRBJ2-1; 9 bases agree with TRBD2. With V trimmed by 4 bases and J by 9 bases, 13 bases remained unmatched. There are 16 residues in the CDR3. CDR1 and CDR2 from the germline V gene are LGHDT and YNNKEL (reference sequence). In nucleotides, the CDR3 is TGTGCCAGCAGCCCGAACCTGGGTAGCGGGAGTGGTGAGCAGTTCTTC. Translated: CASSPNLGSGSGEQFF.

The DNA of the CDR3 is TGCAGCCCCTTACCTGGGACTGATACGCAGTATTTT. It yields the protein CSPLPGTDTQYF. The chain uses TRBV29-1 and TRBJ2-3; D perhaps matches TRBD2 (6 bases). The V end was cut by 8 bases, the J end by 6 bases, with 15 bases between. The CDR3 totals 12 residues. In germline, CDR1 is SQVTM, CDR2 ANQGSEA.

Of note for this clonotype: A single base separates this from a much larger clone, so it may be a read error. This chain connects TRBV7-2 to TRBJ2-7, with 9 nucleotides matching TRBD2. Germline V gene data show CDR1 as SGHTA and CDR2 as FQGNSA. The CDR3 is 15 amino acids. The CDR3 loop reads CASGLRAGGIGEQYF. The CDR3, as DNA: TGTGCCAGCGGCTTACGGGCGGGAGGGATCGGCGAGCAGTACTTC.

This rearrangement joins TRBV27 to TRBJ2-7, with D perhaps TRBD1 (5 bases). V lost 6 bases and J lost 5, with 17 bases in between. The CDR3 length is 14 residues. Germline CDR1 MNHEY, CDR2 SMNVEV (reference sequence). In nucleotides, the CDR3 is TGTGCCAGCAGAGAAGGGCAGGGTCTCAACGAGCAGTACTTC. Protein sequence: CASREGQGLNEQYF.

This clonotype turned up a few times. This chain connects TRBV7-9 to TRBJ1-1, with D uncertain. This CDR3 contains 12 residues. V lost 1 base, J lost 9 bases, and 9 bases lay in between. Germline loops: CDR1 SEHNR, CDR2 FQNEAQ (reference sequence). This CDR3 is CASSLDALKAFF. The CDR3 DNA is TGTGCCAGCAGCTTAGATGCGTTGAAAGCTTTCTTT.

This clonotype has ten or more counts. The J gene is TRBJ2-4, the V gene TRBV28; D possibly corresponds to TRBD1 (5 bases). The germline V and J ends were trimmed by 4 bases and 0 bases, with 13 bases remaining between them. The CDR3 totals 16 residues. The germline gives CDR1 MDHEN, CDR2 SYDVKM. CDR3 residues: CASSSSTARAKNIQYF. The CDR3 nucleotides are TGTGCCAGCAGTTCCTCGACAGCCCGAGCCAAAAACATTCAGTACTTC.

This clonotype is a singleton in its sample. This may arise from a read error, as a much more abundant clone is one base away. The chain has TRBV6-1 and TRBJ2-3, with D possibly matching TRBD2 (6 bases). The germline V gene encodes CDR1 MNHNS and CDR2 SASEGT. The CDR3 runs to 14 residues. CDR3 DNA sequence: TGTACCAGCCTCGCCGGGAGTACGGCAGATACGCAGTATTTT. This translates into CTSLAGSTADTQYF.

This clonotype was counted at least ten times. The rearrangement links TRBV5-1 to TRBJ2-1; D could derive from TRBD1 or TRBD2 (5 bases each). The V gene's germline CDR1 is SGHRS and CDR2 YFSETQ. The length of the CDR3 is 15 residues. The germline V and J ends were trimmed by 4 bases and 4 bases, with 15 bases remaining between them. CDR3 region: CASSPAPGAYNEQFF. CDR3 coding DNA: TGCGCCAGCAGCCCGGCCCCCGGGGCATACAATGAGCAGTTCTTC.

This clonotype was seen ten or more times. The chain links TRBV6-1 to TRBJ2-5; no clear D. The germline CDR1 and CDR2 sequences are MNHNS and SASEGT. The CDR3 is made up of 15 amino acids. V lost 5 bases and J lost 2, with 15 bases in between. CDR3 bases: TGTGCCAGCAGTTCACCTAGTCCTAGGCAAGAGACCCAGTACTTC. As protein: CASSSPSPRQETQYF.

This clonotype was observed a few times. The J gene is TRBJ2-3, the V gene TRBV15, with 7 bases matching TRBD2. The CDR3 has 17 residues. Germline CDR1 reads LNHNV; CDR2 reads YYDKDF (reference sequence). Trimming at V came to 0 bases and at J to 4 bases, leaving 10 bases not matched to a gene. For the CDR3, the DNA is TGTGCCACCAGCAGAGATTCGAGGCGGGGGTCCCCAGATACGCAGTATTTT. Translated, it gives CATSRDSRRGSPDTQYF.

This clonotype has ten or more counts. The rearrangement uses TRBV4-1 and TRBJ1-4; TRBD1 might be the D (5 bases). V gave up 1 base and J gave up 5 bases, with 17 bases separating them. This CDR3 has 17 residues. Germline assignment: CDR1 MGHRA and CDR2 YSYEKL. CDR3 DNA: TGCGCCAGCAGCCAAGTCTTAGGGACGGTGCGAAATGAAAAACTGTTTTTT. Amino acids: CASSQVLGTVRNEKLFF.

The chain is built from TRBV5-8 and TRBJ1-2; 7 nucleotides agree with TRBD1. V lost 2 bases to trimming and J lost 4 bases; unmatched junction nucleotides: 5. Per germline, CDR1 SGHTS and CDR2 YDEGEE. CDR3 length equals 14 residues. CDR3 DNA: TGTGCCAGCAGCTTTAGGGACAGATTCTATGGCTACACCTTC. Encoded protein: CASSFRDRFYGYTF.

This clonotype appeared many times. The chain uses TRBV28 and TRBJ1-5; possibly TRBD1 for D (6 bases). CDR1 MDHEN and CDR2 SYDVKM come from the germline V gene. This CDR3 contains 14 residues. The V end lost 6 bases, the J end lost 2 bases, and 11 bases lay between the germline ends. CDR3 sequence: CASRWGAGNQPQHF. In nucleotides, the CDR3 is TGTGCCAGCAGGTGGGGGGCTGGCAATCAGCCCCAGCATTTT.

The sample holds many counts of this clonotype. The chain is built from TRBV2 and TRBJ2-1; D is ambiguous. CDR1 is SNHLY, CDR2 FYNNEI, per germline. This CDR3 has 11 amino acids. The germline V and J ends were trimmed by 7 bases and 10 bases, with 11 bases remaining between them. This CDR3 is CASTNEKEQFF. CDR3 coding DNA: TGTGCCAGCACCAACGAAAAGGAGCAGTTCTTC.

This chain links TRBV29-1 with TRBJ2-2, with 9 nucleotides matching TRBD2. J lost 4 bases, V lost 7 bases, and 4 bases had no gene match. Germline values: CDR1 SQVTM, CDR2 ANQGSEA. The CDR3 covers 13 residues. The CDR3 DNA sequence: TGCAGCGGCGTAGCGGGAGTCACCGGGGAGCTGTTTTTT. Its translation: CSGVAGVTGELFF.

About this clonotype: A much larger clone differs from this one at a single base, so this may be a read error. V and J are TRBV3-1 and TRBJ2-7; 8 positions agree with TRBD1. Germline V gene lookup returns CDR1 LGHDT and CDR2 YNNKEL (reference sequence). This CDR3 region has 14 residues. This CDR3 is CTSGLGQGAYEQYF. CDR3 sequence (DNA): TGTACCAGCGGATTAGGACAGGGCGCCTACGAGCAGTACTTC.

This clonotype came up many times. The chain employs TRBV7-9 and TRBJ2-3, with D hard to call. CDR1 is SEHNR and CDR2 is FQNEAQ in the germline V gene (reference sequence). This CDR3 has 10 amino acids. Deletions cut 4 bases from V and 4 bases from J, with 0 bases between. Here the CDR3 DNA reads TGTGCCAGCAGCTCAGATACGCAGTATTTT. This codes for CASSSDTQYF. Using reference TRBV7-9 and TRBJ2-3 for the parts outside the CDR3, the full variable domain is DTGVSQNPRHKITKRGQNVTFRCDPISEHNRLYWYRQTLGQGPEFLTYFQNEAQLEKSRLLSDRFSAERPKGSFSTLEIQRTEQGDSAMYLCASSSDTQYFGPGTRLTVL.

This clonotype was observed many times. V usage is TRBV7-2 and J usage is TRBJ2-3; D is ambiguous. V was shortened by 3 bases and J by 6 bases, with 7 bases between the two germline ends. CDR3 length equals 12 residues. Germline lookup yields CDR1 SGHTA and CDR2 FQGNSA. CDR3 DNA sequence: TGTGCCAGCAGCTTGAGTCGCGATACGCAGTATTTT. Protein sequence: CASSLSRDTQYF.

This clonotype was recorded a few times. This rearrangement joins TRBV19 to TRBJ1-5, with TRBD1 identical over 10 bases. This CDR3 region has 16 residues. Germline values: CDR1 LNHDA, CDR2 SQIVND (reference sequence). With V trimmed by 5 bases and J by 7 bases, 11 bases remained unmatched. Written as DNA, the CDR3 is TGTGCCAGTAGTGTCGACAGGGGGCAGGTTGGGCAGCCCCAGCATTTT. Its translation is CASSVDRGQVGQPQHF.

This clonotype has just a few counts. V and J are TRBV19 and TRBJ2-2; D remains ambiguous. Between the trimmed V and J ends, which lost 2 bases and 7 bases, there was a span of 5 bases. CDR1 is LNHDA and CDR2 is SQIVND in the germline V gene (reference sequence). The CDR3 totals 12 residues. CDR3 in DNA: TGTGCCAGTAGTATAACAGACGGGGAGCTGTTTTTT. It codes for CASSITDGELFF.